This T cell receptor beta chain was recorded in a study of blood T cell repertoires in COVID-19. Study context: Samples of COVID-19 (acute and convalescent) were obtained from the United States, Italy and Spain.

Seattle researchers signed up patients amid active infection and tracked them longitudinally. After removal of 5 bases from V and 3 bases from J, the junction contained 6 bases not matched to a gene. CDR1 SGHTA and CDR2 FQGNSA come from the germline V gene. There are 15 residues in the CDR3. Methods used by the authors: Cell counts per sample came from amplifying reference gene primers. Profiled with immunoSEQ multiplex PCR; TCRdb holds only in-frame clones, not every one. The V and J calls and the clone size are those of that table, but D and trimming were determined from the DNA. Of over 250,000 clones listed, approximately 84% are singletons.

V gene TRBV7-2 combines with J gene TRBJ2-3, with 9 bases fitting TRBD2. This clonotype originated in a human donor with COVID-19, enrolled during active disease. The donor label of this sample is uncertain. Material for sequencing was peripheral blood. The CDR3 DNA reads TGTGCCAGCAGCCAAAAAGCGGGAGGTACAGATACGCAGTATTTT. Translating gives CASSQKAGGTDTQYF.